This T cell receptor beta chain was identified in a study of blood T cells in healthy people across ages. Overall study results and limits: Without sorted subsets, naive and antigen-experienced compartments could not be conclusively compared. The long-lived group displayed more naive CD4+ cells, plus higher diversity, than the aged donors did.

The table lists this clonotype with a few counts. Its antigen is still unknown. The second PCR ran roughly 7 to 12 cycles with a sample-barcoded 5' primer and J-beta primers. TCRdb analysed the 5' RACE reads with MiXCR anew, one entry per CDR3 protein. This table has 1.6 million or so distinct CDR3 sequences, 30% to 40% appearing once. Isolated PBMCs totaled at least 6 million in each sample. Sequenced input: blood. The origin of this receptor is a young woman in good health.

The CDR3: CASSSQFSTYNEQFF. The CDR3 bases are TGTGCCAGCAGCTCCCAGTTTTCAACCTACAATGAGCAGTTCTTC. The rearrangement uses TRBV7-8 and TRBJ2-1; D call uncertain. Germline values: CDR1 SGHVS, CDR2 FQNEAQ. The CDR3 loop spans 15 amino acids. V lost 4 bases to trimming and J lost 2 bases, with 12 bases between them.